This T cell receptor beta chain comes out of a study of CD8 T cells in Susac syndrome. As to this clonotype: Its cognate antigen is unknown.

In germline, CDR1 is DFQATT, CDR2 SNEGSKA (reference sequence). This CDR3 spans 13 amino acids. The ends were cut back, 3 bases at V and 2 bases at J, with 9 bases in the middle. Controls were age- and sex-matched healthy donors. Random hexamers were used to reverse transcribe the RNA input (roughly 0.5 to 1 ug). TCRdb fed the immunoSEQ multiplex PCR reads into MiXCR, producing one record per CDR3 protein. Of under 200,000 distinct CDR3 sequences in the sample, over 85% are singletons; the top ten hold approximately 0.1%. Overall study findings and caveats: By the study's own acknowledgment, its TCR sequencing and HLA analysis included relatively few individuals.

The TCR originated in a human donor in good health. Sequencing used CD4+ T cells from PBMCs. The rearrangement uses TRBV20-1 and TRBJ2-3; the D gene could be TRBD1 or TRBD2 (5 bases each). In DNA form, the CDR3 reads TGCAGTGCTAGGAGGGGTAACACAGATACGCAGTATTTT. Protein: CSARRGNTDTQYF.